Listed below are T cell receptor beta chains from one sample, sequenced in a study of blood T cell repertoires in COVID-19. Data came from immunoSEQ multiplex PCR; TCRdb stores just in-frame clones and leaves some out. The repertoire holds 230,000 or so clones, with around nine tenths as singletons. The sample was PBMCs or T cells enriched from blood (not recorded which). These receptors were collected from a woman between 50 and 59 years old with acute COVID-19. The CDR3 runs from the conserved cysteine through the conserved F or W. The D gene is left open where the match is weak. Where a row states a size, it is once, few, many or the class of an expanded clone; other rows omit it.

d_gene: TRBD2
j_gene: TRBJ2-3
v_gene: TRBV7-2
abundance: -
len: 12
CDR3aa: CAVSGSRDTQYF
CDR3nt: TGTGCCGTCAGCGGGAGCAGAGATACGCAGTATTTT

d_gene: -
j_gene: TRBJ2-7
v_gene: TRBV27
abundance: once
len: 16
CDR3aa: CASSLNLRQVPYEQYF
CDR3nt: TGTGCCAGCAGTTTAAATCTCCGACAGGTACCCTACGAGCAGTACTTC

d_gene: TRBD1
j_gene: TRBJ2-7
v_gene: TRBV7-2
abundance: -
len: 14
CDR3aa: CASSSGQGSYEQYF
CDR3nt: TGTGCCAGCAGTTCGGGACAGGGCTCCTACGAGCAGTACTTC

d_gene: -
j_gene: TRBJ1-1
v_gene: TRBV5-1
abundance: -
len: 13
CDR3aa: CASSLAVNTEAFF
CDR3nt: TGCGCCAGCAGCCTGGCCGTCAACACTGAAGCTTTCTTT

d_gene: TRBD2
j_gene: TRBJ2-3
v_gene: TRBV27
abundance: -
len: 15
CDR3aa: CASSLMTSLTDTQYF
CDR3nt: TGTGCCAGCAGTTTAATGACTAGCCTCACAGATACGCAGTATTTT

d_gene: TRBD2
j_gene: TRBJ2-1
v_gene: TRBV7-3
abundance: -
len: 15
CDR3aa: CASSLTGGRGNEQFF
CDR3nt: TGTGCCAGCAGCTTAACCGGCGGGAGAGGAAATGAGCAGTTCTTC

d_gene: TRBD1
j_gene: TRBJ1-4
v_gene: TRBV6-5
abundance: once
len: 15
CDR3aa: CASSRTGGSNEKLFF
CDR3nt: TGTGCCAGCAGCCGAACAGGGGGCTCTAATGAAAAACTGTTTTTT

d_gene: -
j_gene: TRBJ2-1
v_gene: TRBV6-5
abundance: -
len: 14
CDR3aa: CASMKRRAYNEQFF
CDR3nt: TGTGCCAGCATGAAACGGCGGGCCTACAATGAGCAGTTCTTC

d_gene: TRBD2
j_gene: TRBJ2-1
v_gene: TRBV24-1
abundance: -
len: 21
CDR3aa: CATSVRDRSSGRGGPYNEQFF
CDR3nt: TGTGCCACCAGTGTACGGGACAGGTCGAGCGGGAGGGGGGGACCCTACAATGAGCAGTTCTTC

d_gene: TRBD2
j_gene: TRBJ2-7
v_gene: TRBV27
abundance: -
len: 16
CDR3aa: CASSLLLAGGPAEQYF
CDR3nt: TGTGCCAGCAGTTTGTTACTAGCGGGAGGGCCTGCCGAGCAGTACTTC

d_gene: TRBD1
j_gene: TRBJ2-7
v_gene: TRBV9
abundance: -
len: 15
CDR3aa: CASSRSGTGSHEQYF
CDR3nt: TGTGCCAGCAGCCGCTCCGGGACAGGGAGCCACGAGCAGTACTTC

d_gene: -
j_gene: TRBJ2-7
v_gene: TRBV19
abundance: -
len: 14
CDR3aa: CASSMGRGSYEQYF
CDR3nt: TGTGCCAGTAGTATGGGAAGGGGCTCCTACGAGCAGTACTTC

d_gene: TRBD1
j_gene: TRBJ2-3
v_gene: TRBV19
abundance: -
len: 14
CDR3aa: CASMRQGAGDTQYF
CDR3nt: TGTGCCAGTATGCGGCAGGGGGCTGGGGATACGCAGTATTTT

d_gene: TRBD1
j_gene: TRBJ1-2
v_gene: TRBV18
abundance: -
len: 15
CDR3aa: CASSPGQGANYGYTF
CDR3nt: TGTGCCAGCTCTCCCGGACAGGGAGCTAACTATGGCTACACCTTC

d_gene: TRBD1
j_gene: TRBJ1-4
v_gene: TRBV9
abundance: -
len: 16
CDR3aa: CASSERGQGAREKLFF
CDR3nt: TGTGCCAGCAGCGAGAGAGGACAGGGAGCGAGGGAAAAACTGTTTTTT

d_gene: -
j_gene: TRBJ2-1
v_gene: TRBV11-2
abundance: once
len: 18
CDR3aa: CASRRAGVRPSSYNEQFF
CDR3nt: TGTGCCAGCAGGCGGGCGGGCGTCCGGCCGAGCTCCTACAATGAGCAGTTCTTC

d_gene: -
j_gene: TRBJ2-1
v_gene: TRBV5-6
abundance: once
len: 12
CDR3aa: CASSLQYNEQFF
CDR3nt: TGTGCCAGCAGCCTGCAGTACAATGAGCAGTTCTTC